The rows below give T cell receptor beta chains drawn from one sample of a study of T-cell reconstitution after alpha-beta-depleted transplantation in children. TCRdb re-called the PCR reads with MiXCR, one entry per CDR3 protein. The data contain 400,000 to 500,000 distinct CDR3 sequences, about a tenth of them seen just once; the ten biggest clones take up approximately 5%. The starting material was PBMCs from the stem cell graft donor, obtained from the stem cell graft. These receptor sequences come from a human donor who donated a stem cell graft to a child with acute myeloid leukemia. Each CDR3 is given with its conserved first and last residue. The order of the fields is clone size, V gene, J gene, D gene, CDR3 DNA, CDR3 protein. A D gene is named only where the DNA matches it firmly. Clone size is shown for a subset of rows, as once, few, many or a class of expanded clone.

clone size: -
V gene: TRBV6-5
J gene: TRBJ2-7
D gene: TRBD2
CDR3 DNA: TGTGCCAGCAGTTACTCGCCAATTTTGGGGGGGGAGCAGTACTTC
CDR3 protein: CASSYSPILGGEQYF

clone size: few
V gene: TRBV15
J gene: TRBJ1-3
D gene: -
CDR3 DNA: TGTGCCACCAGCAGAGAGGGACGCTACTCTGGAAACACCATATATTTT
CDR3 protein: CATSREGRYSGNTIYF

clone size: many
V gene: TRBV20-1
J gene: TRBJ2-3
D gene: -
CDR3 DNA: TGCAGTGCTAGAGATCCCCCAGATACGCAGTATTTT
CDR3 protein: CSARDPPDTQYF

clone size: -
V gene: TRBV27
J gene: TRBJ2-1
D gene: TRBD2
CDR3 DNA: TGTGCCAGCACCTGGGGGGGTAGCCCCTACAATGAGCAGTTCTTC
CDR3 protein: CASTWGGSPYNEQFF

clone size: -
V gene: TRBV6-2/TRBV6-3
J gene: TRBJ2-1
D gene: TRBD2
CDR3 DNA: TGTGCCAGCAGACCCCTCCCGACTAGCGGGGGGGCCAATGAGCAGTTCTTC
CDR3 protein: CASRPLPTSGGANEQFF

clone size: few
V gene: TRBV7-6
J gene: TRBJ2-1
D gene: -
CDR3 DNA: TGTGCCAGCAGCTTAAGGGAGGTTCACAATGAGCAGTTCTTC
CDR3 protein: CASSLREVHNEQFF

clone size: few
V gene: TRBV20-1
J gene: TRBJ2-3
D gene: -
CDR3 DNA: TGCAGTGCTAGACCAAGTTCGGTTGGCACAGATACGCAGTATTTT
CDR3 protein: CSARPSSVGTDTQYF

clone size: few
V gene: TRBV10-3
J gene: TRBJ1-1
D gene: -
CDR3 DNA: TGTGCCATAATGAAGAGGTTGGACACTGAAGCTTTCTTT
CDR3 protein: CAIMKRLDTEAFF

clone size: few
V gene: TRBV6-2/TRBV6-3
J gene: TRBJ1-3
D gene: TRBD1
CDR3 DNA: TGTGCCAGCAGTTCAGTTGGACAGGGAGCTGGAAACACCATATATTTT
CDR3 protein: CASSSVGQGAGNTIYF

clone size: -
V gene: TRBV20-1
J gene: TRBJ1-1
D gene: -
CDR3 DNA: TGCAGTGCTAGTAGTTACACTGAAGCTTTCTTT
CDR3 protein: CSASSYTEAFF

clone size: -
V gene: TRBV6-1
J gene: TRBJ2-2
D gene: -
CDR3 DNA: TGTGCCAGCAGCAGACAGGGCTCGGCGGGAGGGGAGCTGTTTTTT
CDR3 protein: CASSRQGSAGGELFF

clone size: -
V gene: TRBV18
J gene: TRBJ1-3
D gene: -
CDR3 DNA: TGTGCCAGCTCACCACTACCTGGAAACACCATATATTTT
CDR3 protein: CASSPLPGNTIYF

clone size: many
V gene: TRBV7-2
J gene: TRBJ2-3
D gene: -
CDR3 DNA: TGTGCCAGCAGCTTATTAGGGATCCGGGGGGATACGCAGTATTTT
CDR3 protein: CASSLLGIRGDTQYF

clone size: few
V gene: TRBV4-2
J gene: TRBJ2-3
D gene: TRBD2
CDR3 DNA: TGTGCCAGCAGCAGAGGGACTAGCGGGAGTATAGATACGCAGTATTTT
CDR3 protein: CASSRGTSGSIDTQYF

clone size: many
V gene: TRBV29-1
J gene: TRBJ2-5
D gene: -
CDR3 DNA: TGCAGCGTTGAGGGCAGGGTGCAAGAGACCCAGTACTTC
CDR3 protein: CSVEGRVQETQYF

clone size: few
V gene: TRBV29-1
J gene: TRBJ2-2
D gene: -
CDR3 DNA: TGCAGCGCCGAGGACCCAGTAACGAACACCGGGGAGCTGTTTTTT
CDR3 protein: CSAEDPVTNTGELFF

clone size: few
V gene: TRBV20-1
J gene: TRBJ2-7
D gene: -
CDR3 DNA: TGCAGCGTATTCCGGGACATGGGGTACGAGCAGTACTTC
CDR3 protein: CSVFRDMGYEQYF

clone size: few
V gene: TRBV7-6
J gene: TRBJ2-5
D gene: -
CDR3 DNA: TGTGCCAGCAGCCTCCGCCCCCTAGGGTACCAAGAGACCCAGTACTTC
CDR3 protein: CASSLRPLGYQETQYF

clone size: many
V gene: TRBV5-1
J gene: TRBJ2-6
D gene: -
CDR3 DNA: TGCGCCAGCAGCTTGACCACTGGGGCCAACGTCCTGACTTTC
CDR3 protein: CASSLTTGANVLTF

clone size: few
V gene: TRBV15
J gene: TRBJ2-7
D gene: -
CDR3 DNA: TGTGCCACCAGCAGAGATCGGGAATATCGTATCTACGAGCAGTACTTC
CDR3 protein: CATSRDREYRIYEQYF

clone size: few
V gene: TRBV4-3
J gene: TRBJ1-2
D gene: -
CDR3 DNA: TGCGCCAGCAGCCAGGCAGCAGCGGGATCATCTAACTATGGCTACACCTTC
CDR3 protein: CASSQAAAGSSNYGYTF

clone size: few
V gene: TRBV7-9
J gene: TRBJ2-1
D gene: TRBD1
CDR3 DNA: TGTGCCAGCATGCTTGGACAGGGATTTTATGAGCAGTTCTTC
CDR3 protein: CASMLGQGFYEQFF

clone size: few
V gene: TRBV15
J gene: TRBJ2-2
D gene: -
CDR3 DNA: TGTGCCACCAGCGTCCACACCGGGGAGCTGTTTTTT
CDR3 protein: CATSVHTGELFF

clone size: many
V gene: TRBV20-1
J gene: TRBJ2-7
D gene: TRBD2
CDR3 DNA: TGCAGTGCTCCAAAAGCGGGAGGCTACGAGCAGTACTTC
CDR3 protein: CSAPKAGGYEQYF

clone size: -
V gene: TRBV20-1
J gene: TRBJ2-7
D gene: -
CDR3 DNA: TGCAGTGCTAGAGCTCCCGGAGGGGGCGAGCAGTACTTC
CDR3 protein: CSARAPGGGEQYF

clone size: few
V gene: TRBV12-3/TRBV12-4
J gene: TRBJ2-7
D gene: -
CDR3 DNA: TGTGCCAGCAGTTATGGACAGCTCGCCTACGAGCAGTACTTC
CDR3 protein: CASSYGQLAYEQYF

clone size: -
V gene: TRBV12-3/TRBV12-4
J gene: TRBJ2-5
D gene: -
CDR3 DNA: TGTGCCAGCAGTCCGGGGTACGAGACCCAGTACTTC
CDR3 protein: CASSPGYETQYF

clone size: -
V gene: TRBV7-6
J gene: TRBJ1-3
D gene: -
CDR3 DNA: TGTGCCAGCAGCTCCGGCCACTCTGGAAACACCATATATTTT
CDR3 protein: CASSSGHSGNTIYF

clone size: few
V gene: TRBV5-1
J gene: TRBJ1-5
D gene: -
CDR3 DNA: TGCGCCAGCAGCTTGGAGGGGGGGAGACAGCCCCAGCATTTT
CDR3 protein: CASSLEGGRQPQHF

clone size: -
V gene: TRBV4-3
J gene: TRBJ2-7
D gene: -
CDR3 DNA: TGCGCCAGCAGCCAAGTTCAGGCGACGCTCGATTCGGAGCAGTACTTC
CDR3 protein: CASSQVQATLDSEQYF

clone size: -
V gene: TRBV5-1
J gene: TRBJ2-7
D gene: -
CDR3 DNA: TGCGCCAGCAGCCTGGGAGGAGGCCCGAGCTCCTACGAGCAGTACTTC
CDR3 protein: CASSLGGGPSSYEQYF

clone size: few
V gene: TRBV5-1
J gene: TRBJ2-2
D gene: -
CDR3 DNA: TGCGCCAGCAGCTTTGAGGGGAGGAGCACCGGGGAGCTGTTTTTT
CDR3 protein: CASSFEGRSTGELFF

clone size: few
V gene: TRBV12-3/TRBV12-4
J gene: TRBJ1-1
D gene: -
CDR3 DNA: TGTGCCAGCAAGTTACAGGCGCTCGCGAACACTGAAGCTTTCTTT
CDR3 protein: CASKLQALANTEAFF

clone size: few
V gene: TRBV6-1
J gene: TRBJ1-6
D gene: TRBD1
CDR3 DNA: TGTGCCAGCAGCCGGGGACAGGGCTCCTATAATTCACCCCTCCACTTT
CDR3 protein: CASSRGQGSYNSPLHF

clone size: -
V gene: TRBV5-1
J gene: TRBJ2-5
D gene: -
CDR3 DNA: TGCGCCAGCAGCTTGGCCTTATGGAGCGGACAAGAGACCCAGTACTTC
CDR3 protein: CASSLALWSGQETQYF

clone size: few
V gene: TRBV29-1
J gene: TRBJ2-2
D gene: TRBD1
CDR3 DNA: TGCAGCGTTCTTCGACAGGGGGCTGGCACCGGGGAGCTGTTTTTT
CDR3 protein: CSVLRQGAGTGELFF

clone size: many
V gene: TRBV7-2
J gene: TRBJ2-5
D gene: -
CDR3 DNA: TGTGCCAGCAGCTTATACAGGACAGACACGAAAGAGACCCAGTACTTC
CDR3 protein: CASSLYRTDTKETQYF

clone size: many
V gene: TRBV25-1
J gene: TRBJ2-3
D gene: -
CDR3 DNA: TGTGCCAGCAGTGTCTCTCACCCAGATACGCAGTATTTT
CDR3 protein: CASSVSHPDTQYF

clone size: -
V gene: TRBV20-1
J gene: TRBJ2-2
D gene: TRBD1
CDR3 DNA: TGCAGTGCTACCCCACAGGGGTCGAACACCGGGGAGCTGTTTTTT
CDR3 protein: CSATPQGSNTGELFF

clone size: -
V gene: TRBV29-1
J gene: TRBJ2-3
D gene: TRBD1
CDR3 DNA: TGCAGCGTTTCGACAGGGGGTATCACAGATACGCAGTATTTT
CDR3 protein: CSVSTGGITDTQYF

clone size: -
V gene: TRBV29-1
J gene: TRBJ2-1
D gene: TRBD2
CDR3 DNA: TGCAGCGTACCGGGACTAAGCAATGAGCAGTTCTTC
CDR3 protein: CSVPGLSNEQFF

clone size: few
V gene: TRBV9
J gene: TRBJ2-2
D gene: -
CDR3 DNA: TGTGCCAGCAGCGTAGGTGTAGTCAGGGACACCGGGGAGCTGTTTTTT
CDR3 protein: CASSVGVVRDTGELFF

clone size: many
V gene: TRBV24-1
J gene: TRBJ2-5
D gene: TRBD2
CDR3 DNA: TGTGCCACCAGTGATTCTCACGGGGGGGGACCGGGAGAGACCCAGTACTTC
CDR3 protein: CATSDSHGGGPGETQYF

clone size: many
V gene: TRBV6-1
J gene: TRBJ1-5
D gene: -
CDR3 DNA: TGTGCCAGCAGTGAAGGGGGAGGGGATCAGCCCCAGCATTTT
CDR3 protein: CASSEGGGDQPQHF

clone size: -
V gene: TRBV5-6
J gene: TRBJ2-3
D gene: -
CDR3 DNA: TGTGCCAGCAGCCCGCGGCGGCAGGGGAGGACAGATACGCAGTATTTT
CDR3 protein: CASSPRRQGRTDTQYF

clone size: -
V gene: TRBV29-1
J gene: TRBJ1-1
D gene: -
CDR3 DNA: TGCAGCGTGATAACAGGTGAAGCTTTCTTT
CDR3 protein: CSVITGEAFF

clone size: -
V gene: TRBV13
J gene: TRBJ2-7
D gene: TRBD1
CDR3 DNA: TGTGCCAGCAGCCTCGGGACAGGGGGCTACTACGAGCAGTACTTC
CDR3 protein: CASSLGTGGYYEQYF

clone size: few
V gene: TRBV19
J gene: TRBJ1-1
D gene: -
CDR3 DNA: TGTGCCAGTAGTATCGGCAGGGGGAACACTGAAGCTTTCTTT
CDR3 protein: CASSIGRGNTEAFF

clone size: few
V gene: TRBV25-1
J gene: TRBJ2-2
D gene: TRBD2
CDR3 DNA: TGTGCCAGCAGTCCAGGACTAGCGGGGTTGAACACCGGGGAGCTGTTTTTT
CDR3 protein: CASSPGLAGLNTGELFF

clone size: -
V gene: TRBV6-1
J gene: TRBJ1-6
D gene: -
CDR3 DNA: TGTGCCAGCCAGGACTCCGTGGTCTCCTATAATTCACCCCTCCACTTT
CDR3 protein: CASQDSVVSYNSPLHF

clone size: -
V gene: TRBV14
J gene: TRBJ2-7
D gene: -
CDR3 DNA: TGTGCCAGCCGCTCCACCTCCGCGGGACGGTACGAGCAGTACTTC
CDR3 protein: CASRSTSAGRYEQYF